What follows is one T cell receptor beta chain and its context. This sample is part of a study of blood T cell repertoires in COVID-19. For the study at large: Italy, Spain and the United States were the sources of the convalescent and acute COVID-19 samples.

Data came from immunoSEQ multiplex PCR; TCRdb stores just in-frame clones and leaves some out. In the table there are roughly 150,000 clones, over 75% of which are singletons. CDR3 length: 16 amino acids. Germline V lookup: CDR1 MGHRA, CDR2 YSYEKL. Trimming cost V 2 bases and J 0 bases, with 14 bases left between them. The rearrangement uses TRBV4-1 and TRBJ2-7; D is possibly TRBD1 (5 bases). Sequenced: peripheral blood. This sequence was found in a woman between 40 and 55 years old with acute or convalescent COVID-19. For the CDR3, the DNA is TGCGCCAGCAGCCAAAACCCGACAGTTTACTCCTACGAGCAGTACTTC. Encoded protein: CASSQNPTVYSYEQYF.